The source of this T cell receptor beta chain is a study of cytomegalovirus exposure and HLA in healthy donors. Regarding the study as a whole: In a later analysis, productive TCRs from donors in an Asian-associated ancestry cluster reportedly carried fewer N-insertions than the cohort mean. Sequences of the TCR beta chain were said to predict the HLA-A and HLA-B alleles of most subjects accurately.

Concerning this clone: Its matching antigen is unknown.

Use of 60 Vbeta and 13 Jbeta primers characterized the PCR. Here immunoSEQ multiplex PCR was the method, and the copy in TCRdb shows in-frame clones only, minus some. The sample shows tens of thousands of clones, 70% to 80% of them seen only once. Sampled while nominally healthy, donors likely had unrecorded immune exposures. Input material: PBMCs. The receptor's source is a woman in her thirties or forties in good health and CMV-seropositive.

CDR3 in DNA: TGTGCCAGCAGCTTAGTTTTAGCGGGGGGTAGGAATGAGCAGTTCTTC. It yields the protein CASSLVLAGGRNEQFF. The rearrangement links TRBV13 to TRBJ2-1, with 10 bases identical to TRBD2. CDR3 length equals 16 residues. Germline lookup yields CDR1 PRHDT and CDR2 FYEKMQ (reference sequence). V dropped 1 base and J dropped 7; count of bases not matched to a gene: 7.